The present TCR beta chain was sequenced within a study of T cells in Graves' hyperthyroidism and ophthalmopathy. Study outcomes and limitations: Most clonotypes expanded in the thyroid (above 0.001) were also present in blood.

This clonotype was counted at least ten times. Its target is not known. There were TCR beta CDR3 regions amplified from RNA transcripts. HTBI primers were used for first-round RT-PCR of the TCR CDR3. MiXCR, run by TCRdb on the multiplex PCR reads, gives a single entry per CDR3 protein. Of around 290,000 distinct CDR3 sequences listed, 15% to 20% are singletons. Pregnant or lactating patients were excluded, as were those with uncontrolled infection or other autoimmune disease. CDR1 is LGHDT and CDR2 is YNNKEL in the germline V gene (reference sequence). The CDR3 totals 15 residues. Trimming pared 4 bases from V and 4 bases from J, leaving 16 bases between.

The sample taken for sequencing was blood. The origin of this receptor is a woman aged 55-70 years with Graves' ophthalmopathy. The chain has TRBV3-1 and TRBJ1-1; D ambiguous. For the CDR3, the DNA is TGTGCCAGCAGCCCCCGCCGGGGTGGGGTCACTGAAGCTTTCTTT. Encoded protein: CASSPRRGGVTEAFF.